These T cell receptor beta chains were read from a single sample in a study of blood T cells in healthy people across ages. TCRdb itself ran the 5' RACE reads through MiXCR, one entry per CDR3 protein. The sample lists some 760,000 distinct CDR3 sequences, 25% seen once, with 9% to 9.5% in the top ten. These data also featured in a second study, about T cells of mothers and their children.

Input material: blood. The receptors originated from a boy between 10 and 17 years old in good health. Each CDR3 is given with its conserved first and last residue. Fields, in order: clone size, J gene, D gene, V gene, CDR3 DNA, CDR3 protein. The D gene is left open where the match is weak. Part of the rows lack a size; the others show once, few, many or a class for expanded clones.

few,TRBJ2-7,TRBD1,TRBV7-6,TGTGCCAGCAGCTTGGACTCTCCGGGACAGGGAAGCGAGCAGTACTTC,CASSLDSPGQGSEQYF
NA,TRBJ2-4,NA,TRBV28,TGTGCCAGCAGTTTCCAAACTATAAATGGACGGACGCTAGACATTCAGTACTTC,CASSFQTINGRTLDIQYF
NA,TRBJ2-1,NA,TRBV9,TGTGCCAGCAGCTCAGGCCCGATGAATGAGCAGTTCTTC,CASSSGPMNEQFF
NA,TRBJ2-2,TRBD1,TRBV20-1,TGCAGTGTCCCGACAGGGCCCATCACCGGGGAGCTGTTTTTT,CSVPTGPITGELFF
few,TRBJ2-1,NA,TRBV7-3,TGTGCCGGCAGCACCACACCCTACAATGAGCAGTTCTTC,CAGSTTPYNEQFF
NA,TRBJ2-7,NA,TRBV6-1,TGTGCCAGCACACAGCTCTACGAGCAGTACTTC,CASTQLYEQYF
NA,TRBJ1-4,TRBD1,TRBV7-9,TGTGCCAGCAGCCGGACAGGCGTGGATTACGAAAAACTGTTTTTT,CASSRTGVDYEKLFF
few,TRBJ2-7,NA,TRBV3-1,TGTGCCAGCAGTCCACGCTTGGGAAATAAGCAGTACTTC,CASSPRLGNKQYF
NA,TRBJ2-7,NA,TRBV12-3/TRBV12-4,TGTGCCAGCAGTTTGTCCTGCGAGCAGTACTTC,CASSLSCEQYF
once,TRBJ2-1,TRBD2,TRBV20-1,TGCAGTGCTAGACCAGGACTAGCGGATTACAATGAGCAGTTCTTC,CSARPGLADYNEQFF
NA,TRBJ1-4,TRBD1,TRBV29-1,TGCAGCGTTGCCCGACAGGGGGCAGAAAAACTGTTTTTT,CSVARQGAEKLFF
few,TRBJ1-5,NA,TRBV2,TGTGCCAGCAATTCCGGGAATCAGCCCCAGCATTTT,CASNSGNQPQHF
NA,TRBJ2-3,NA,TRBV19,TGTGCCAGTAGTATGGTTGTAGGGGCCGGCACAGATACGCAGTATTTT,CASSMVVGAGTDTQYF
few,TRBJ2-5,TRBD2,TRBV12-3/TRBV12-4,TGTGCCAGCAGTTTCCTAGCGGGGGGATTGAAGACCCAGTACTTC,CASSFLAGGLKTQYF
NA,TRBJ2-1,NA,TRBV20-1,TGCAGTGCTATAGGCGGGACCCTAGAGCAGTTCTTC,CSAIGGTLEQFF
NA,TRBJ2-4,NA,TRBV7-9,TGTGCCAGCAGCTTAGGACGCGGGACCCAAAACATTCAGTACTTC,CASSLGRGTQNIQYF
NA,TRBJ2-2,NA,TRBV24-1,TGTGCCTCTTCGGCGGGGAACGGGGAGCTGTTTTTT,CASSAGNGELFF
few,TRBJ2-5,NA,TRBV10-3,TGTGCCATCGGGCAAAACAGGGAAGGAGGAGAGACCCAGTACTTC,CAIGQNREGGETQYF
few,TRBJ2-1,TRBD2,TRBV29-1,TGCAGCGTTGAGCGAGATAGCGGGAGCCTGAATGAGCAGTTCTTC,CSVERDSGSLNEQFF
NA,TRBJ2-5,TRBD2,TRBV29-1,TGCAGCGTTGAAGTAATAGCGGGAGGGTCAGAGACCCAGTACTTC,CSVEVIAGGSETQYF
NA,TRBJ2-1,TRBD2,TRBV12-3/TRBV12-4,TGTGCCAGCAGGCCGACTAGCGGGAGTGTCGATCATAATGAGCAGTTCTTC,CASRPTSGSVDHNEQFF
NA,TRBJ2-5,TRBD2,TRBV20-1,TGCAGTGCTAGAGACCCACGCCAACTAGCGACAGAGACCCAGTACTTC,CSARDPRQLATETQYF
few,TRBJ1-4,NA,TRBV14,TGTGCCAGCAGCCGCCGAGAGGCCCAAGAAAAACTGTTTTTT,CASSRREAQEKLFF
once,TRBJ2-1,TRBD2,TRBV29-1,TGCAGCGTAATAGCGGGAGGGCCTCGTGAGCAGTTCTTC,CSVIAGGPREQFF
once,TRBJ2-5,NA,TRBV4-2,TGTGCCAGCAGCCGAGGGGCGGATGAGACCCAGTACTTC,CASSRGADETQYF
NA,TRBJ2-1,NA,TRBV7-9,TGTGCCAGCAGCTTCCCCTTAGGGCATGAGCAGTTCTTC,CASSFPLGHEQFF
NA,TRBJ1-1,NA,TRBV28,TGTGCCAGCAGTTGGACGGCCCCTGAAGCTTTCTTT,CASSWTAPEAFF
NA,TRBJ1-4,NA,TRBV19,TGTGCCAGTAGTATACTCCACCGGGCACGGGAAAAACTGTTTTTT,CASSILHRAREKLFF
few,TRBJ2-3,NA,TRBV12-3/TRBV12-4,TGTGCCAGCTCTTCACTGGGGGAAGATACGCAGTATTTT,CASSSLGEDTQYF
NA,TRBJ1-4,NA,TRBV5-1,TGCGCCAGCAGCTTGAAGGACACAACTAATGAAAAACTGTTTTTT,CASSLKDTTNEKLFF
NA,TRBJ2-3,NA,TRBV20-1,TGCAGTGCCGCCGGGCCCACTGGAGATACGCAGTATTTT,CSAAGPTGDTQYF
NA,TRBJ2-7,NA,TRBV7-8,TGTGCCAGCAGCTCCCCACTAGGTGACGACGAGCAGTACTTC,CASSSPLGDDEQYF
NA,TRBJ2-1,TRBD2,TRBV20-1,TGCAGTGCTAGAGATCTTAGCGGGGCGGAGGTCTACAATGAGCAGTTCTTC,CSARDLSGAEVYNEQFF
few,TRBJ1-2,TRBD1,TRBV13,TGTGCCAGCAGCTCCGCCGGGACAGGGGTAGAACCTAACTATGGCTACACCTTC,CASSSAGTGVEPNYGYTF
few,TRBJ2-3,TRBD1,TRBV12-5,TGTGCTAGTGGGACCGGGACAGGGGTAACAGATACGCAGTATTTT,CASGTGTGVTDTQYF
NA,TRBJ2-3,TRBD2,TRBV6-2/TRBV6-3,TGTGCCAGCAGTTACGCGGGGACTAACACAGATACGCAGTATTTT,CASSYAGTNTDTQYF
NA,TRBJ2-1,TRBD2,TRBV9,TGTGCCAGCAGCGACCGACTAGCGGGGGGGCCTGACGAGCAGTTCTTC,CASSDRLAGGPDEQFF
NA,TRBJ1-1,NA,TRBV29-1,TGCAGCGTTGAAGATCAACAGGAAAGCGGAGCTTTCTTT,CSVEDQQESGAFF
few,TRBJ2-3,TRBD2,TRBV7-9,TGTGCCAGCAGCTTCTGGACTAGCGAGTGGGGAAATACGCAGTATTTT,CASSFWTSEWGNTQYF
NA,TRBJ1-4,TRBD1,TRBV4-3,TGCGCCAGCAGCCGTACCGGACAGGCCAATGAAAAACTGTTTTTT,CASSRTGQANEKLFF
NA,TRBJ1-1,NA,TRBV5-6,TGTGCCAGCAGCTTGAGCAGGGAAAATGAAGCTTTCTTT,CASSLSRENEAFF
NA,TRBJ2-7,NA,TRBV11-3,TGTGCCAGCAGCCCCGGGGATCGCGGCGACGAGCAGTACTTC,CASSPGDRGDEQYF
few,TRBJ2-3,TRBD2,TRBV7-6,TGTGCCAGCAGCGTCTCCGGGACCCAGCGGGGGGGCACAGATACGCAGTATTTT,CASSVSGTQRGGTDTQYF
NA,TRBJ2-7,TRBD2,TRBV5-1,TGCGCCAGCAGCCCCGCGGGCGCGGGAGGTTACGAGCAGTACTTC,CASSPAGAGGYEQYF
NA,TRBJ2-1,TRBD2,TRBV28,TGTGCCAGCAGTTTATTACCTAGCGGGAGGACCTACAATGAGCAGTTCTTC,CASSLLPSGRTYNEQFF
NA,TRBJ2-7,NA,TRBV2,TGTGCCAGCGTACTCTCGACGGCTCCCTACGAGCAGTACTTC,CASVLSTAPYEQYF
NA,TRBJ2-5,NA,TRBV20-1,TGCAGTGCTAGAGGTATAACGGGACGCGACTTCGGGACCCAGTACTTC,CSARGITGRDFGTQYF
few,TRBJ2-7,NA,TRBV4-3,TGCGCCAGCAGCCAAGATCGTGAGGTTCTCTACGAGCAGTACTTC,CASSQDREVLYEQYF
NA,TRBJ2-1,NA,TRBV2,TGTGCCAGCAGTGACGGCAGTGTGGATGAGCAGTTCTTC,CASSDGSVDEQFF
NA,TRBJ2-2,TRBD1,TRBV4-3,TGCGCCAGCAGCCAAGATATGACAGGGGGCAGGGGCGGGGAGCTGTTTTTT,CASSQDMTGGRGGELFF
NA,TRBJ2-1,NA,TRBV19,TGTGCCAGTAATCCGGGCCTTTCCTACAATGAGCAGTTCTTC,CASNPGLSYNEQFF
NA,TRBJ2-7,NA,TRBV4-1,TGCGCCAGCAGCCAAAGGACACCTTCCGAGCAGTACTTC,CASSQRTPSEQYF
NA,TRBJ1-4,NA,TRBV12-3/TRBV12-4,TGTGCCAGCAGTTCAAGACAACCGGGGAATGAAAAACTGTTTTTT,CASSSRQPGNEKLFF